One and the same sample provided the 8 T cell receptor beta chains below, sequenced in a study of T-cell memory formation after mild COVID-19. TCRdb fed the 5' RACE reads into MiXCR, producing one record per CDR3 protein. The data contain about 350,000 distinct CDR3 sequences, about an eighth of them singletons. The sequenced material came from PBMCs or a T cell subset sorted from them (not recorded which). The receptors stem from a man aged 18 to 30 who had mild COVID-19 (a few samples of this study predate the infection). Cell type and time point are not known.

The CDR3 sequence: CSAPAGYPETQYF. CDR3 DNA: TGCAGTGCTCCTGCAGGGTACCCAGAGACCCAGTACTTC. The chain recombines TRBV20-1 with TRBJ2-5; possible D gene TRBD1, 5 bases. The germline CDR1 and CDR2 sequences are DFQATT and SNEGSKA (reference sequence). The CDR3 spans 13 residues. V lost 5 bases and J 4 bases, leaving 14 bases between the germline ends.

This chain joins TRBV10-1 and TRBJ2-7; TRBD1 agrees at 7 bases. There are 13 residues in the CDR3. The germline V gene has CDR1 WNHNN and CDR2 SYGVQD (reference sequence). The V and J ends lost 6 bases and 6 bases, in that order; junction bases with no gene match: 8. Here the CDR3 DNA reads TGCGCCAGCAGCGATACAGGGGTTGGCGAGCAGTACTTC. The encoded protein is CASSDTGVGEQYF.

This clonotype was observed a few times. The V call is TRBV12-3 or TRBV12-4, the J call TRBJ2-3; 7 bases are shared with TRBD1. V shed 6 bases, J shed 8 bases, and the junction held 8 bases outside the gene matches. The CDR3 has 13 residues. The CDR3 loop is CASRQQGPGTQYF. CDR3 in DNA: TGTGCCAGCAGGCAACAGGGGCCCGGTACGCAGTATTTT.

This clonotype was found many times. The chain recombines TRBV9 with TRBJ2-7; no firm D call. Germline assignment: CDR1 SGDLS and CDR2 YYNGEE. The CDR3 length is 9 residues. V was pared by 10 bases and J by 4 bases, with 6 bases between. Here the CDR3 DNA reads TGTGCCCGGTTATACGAGCAGTACGTC. Translating it yields CARLYEQYV.

This clonotype was counted ten times or more. The J gene is TRBJ2-2, the V gene TRBV7-9, with D unresolved. The CDR3 totals 14 residues. CDR1 SEHNR and CDR2 FQNEAQ come from the germline V gene (reference sequence). V dropped 5 bases and J dropped 6 bases, with 13 bases sitting between them. DNA for the CDR3: TGTGCCAGCAGCGACGGACCGAGCCCCGGGGAGCTGTTTTTT. Its translation: CASSDGPSPGELFF.

The V call is TRBV23-1, the J call TRBJ2-2; maybe TRBD1 (5 bases). TRBV23-1 is flagged as an ORF with uncertain function. This CDR3 has 14 amino acids. V lost 11 bases, J lost 0 bases, and 13 bases lay in between. The CDR3 DNA sequence: TGCGCCGGGGCGGACGGATCGAACACCGGGGAGCTGTTTTTT. This sequence encodes CAGADGSNTGELFF.

This clonotype was seen a few times. The chain has TRBV14 and TRBJ1-6, with D possibly TRBD1 on 5 matching bases. V gave up 8 bases and J gave up 4 bases, with 12 bases separating them. This CDR3 has 14 residues. Germline V CDR1 and CDR2: SGHDN, FVKESK. CDR3 sequence: CASRTGTYNSPLHF. For the CDR3, the DNA is TGTGCCAGCCGGACGGGGACGTATAATTCACCCCTCCACTTT.

The V call is TRBV7-2, the J call TRBJ1-4; D gene unclear. This CDR3 is built from 13 residues. CDR1 SGHTA and CDR2 FQGNSA come from the germline V gene. V lost 1 base and J lost 7, with 7 bases in between. DNA of the CDR3: TGTGCCAGCAGCTTAGTGTTTGCTGAAAAACTGTTTTTT. Translated, it gives CASSLVFAEKLFF.